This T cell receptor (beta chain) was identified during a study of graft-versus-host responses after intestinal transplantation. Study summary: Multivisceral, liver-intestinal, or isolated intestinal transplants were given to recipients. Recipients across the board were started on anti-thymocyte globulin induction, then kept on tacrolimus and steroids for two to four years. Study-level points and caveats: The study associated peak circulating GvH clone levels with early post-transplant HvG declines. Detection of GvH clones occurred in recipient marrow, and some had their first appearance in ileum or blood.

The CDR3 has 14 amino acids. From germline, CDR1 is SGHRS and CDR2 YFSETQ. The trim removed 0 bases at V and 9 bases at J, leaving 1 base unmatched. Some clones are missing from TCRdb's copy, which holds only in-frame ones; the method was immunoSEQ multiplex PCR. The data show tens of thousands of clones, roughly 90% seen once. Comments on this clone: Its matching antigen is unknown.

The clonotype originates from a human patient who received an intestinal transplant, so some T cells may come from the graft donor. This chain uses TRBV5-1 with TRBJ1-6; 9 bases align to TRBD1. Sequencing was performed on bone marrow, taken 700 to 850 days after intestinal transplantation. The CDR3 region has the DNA TGCGCCAGCAGCTTGGAGACAGGGGGTTCACCCCTCCACTTT. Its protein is CASSLETGGSPLHF.